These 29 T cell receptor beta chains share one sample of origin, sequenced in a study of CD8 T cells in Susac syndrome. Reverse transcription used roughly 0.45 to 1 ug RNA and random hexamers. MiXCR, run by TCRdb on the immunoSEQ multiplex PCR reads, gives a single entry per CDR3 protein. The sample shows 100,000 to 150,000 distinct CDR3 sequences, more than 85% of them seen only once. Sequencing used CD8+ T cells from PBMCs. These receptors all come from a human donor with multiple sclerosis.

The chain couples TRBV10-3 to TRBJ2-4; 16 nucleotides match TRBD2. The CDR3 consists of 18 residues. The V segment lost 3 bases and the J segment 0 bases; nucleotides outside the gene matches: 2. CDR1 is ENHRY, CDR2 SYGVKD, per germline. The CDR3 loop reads CAISDGTSGGGAKNIQYF. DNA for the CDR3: TGTGCCATCAGTGACGGGACTAGCGGGGGGGGAGCCAAAAACATTCAGTACTTC.

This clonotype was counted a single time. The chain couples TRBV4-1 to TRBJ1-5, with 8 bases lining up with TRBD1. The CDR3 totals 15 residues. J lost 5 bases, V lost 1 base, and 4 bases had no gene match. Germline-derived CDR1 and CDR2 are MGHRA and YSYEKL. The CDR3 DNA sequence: TGCGCCAGCAGCCAAGGACAGGGGAGGCATCAGCCCCAGCATTTT. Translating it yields CASSQGQGRHQPQHF.

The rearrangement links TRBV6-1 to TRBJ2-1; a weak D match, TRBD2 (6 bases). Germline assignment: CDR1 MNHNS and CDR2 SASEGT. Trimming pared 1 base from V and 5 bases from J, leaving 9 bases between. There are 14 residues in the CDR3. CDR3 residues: CASSEDWTNNEQFF. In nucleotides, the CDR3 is TGTGCCAGCAGTGAAGATTGGACTAACAATGAGCAGTTCTTC.

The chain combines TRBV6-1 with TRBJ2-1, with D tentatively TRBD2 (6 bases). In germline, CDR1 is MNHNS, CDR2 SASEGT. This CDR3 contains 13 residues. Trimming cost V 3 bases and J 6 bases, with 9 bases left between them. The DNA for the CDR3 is TGTGCCAGCAGTGATCCGGGACTCAATGAGCAGTTCTTC. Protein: CASSDPGLNEQFF.

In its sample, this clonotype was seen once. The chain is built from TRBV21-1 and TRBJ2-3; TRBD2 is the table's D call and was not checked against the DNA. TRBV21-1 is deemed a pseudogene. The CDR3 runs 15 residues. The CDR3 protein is CASSKDPTTRNTQYF. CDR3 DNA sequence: TGTGCCAGCAGCAAAGATCCCACGACTAGGAATACGCAGTATTTT.

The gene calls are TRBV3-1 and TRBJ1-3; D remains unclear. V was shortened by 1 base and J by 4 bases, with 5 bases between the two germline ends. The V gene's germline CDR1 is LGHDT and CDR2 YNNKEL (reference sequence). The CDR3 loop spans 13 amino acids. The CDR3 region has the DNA TGTGCCAGCAGCCAAGGGCAAGGAAACACCATATATTTT. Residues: CASSQGQGNTIYF. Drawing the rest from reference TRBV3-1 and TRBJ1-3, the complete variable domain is DTAVSQTPKYLVTQMGNDKSIKCEQNLGHDTMYWYKQDSKKFLKIMFSYNNKELIINETVPNRFSPKSPDKAHLNLHINSLELGDSAVYFCASSQGQGNTIYFGEGSWLTVV.

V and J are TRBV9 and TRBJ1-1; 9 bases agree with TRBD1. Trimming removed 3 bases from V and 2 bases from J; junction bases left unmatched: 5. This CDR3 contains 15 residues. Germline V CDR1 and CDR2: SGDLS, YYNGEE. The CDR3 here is CASSETGGVNTEAFF. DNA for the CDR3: TGTGCCAGCAGCGAGACAGGGGGTGTCAACACTGAAGCTTTCTTT.

The chain's CDR3 is CASSFSIYGTEAFF. CDR3 sequence (DNA): TGCGCCAGCAGCTTCTCAATTTACGGGACTGAAGCTTTCTTT. V is TRBV5-1 and J is TRBJ1-1; unclear D gene. The V end lost 2 bases, the J end lost 5 bases, and 13 bases lay between the germline ends. Germline CDR1 and CDR2: SGHRS and YFSETQ. CDR3 length equals 14 residues.

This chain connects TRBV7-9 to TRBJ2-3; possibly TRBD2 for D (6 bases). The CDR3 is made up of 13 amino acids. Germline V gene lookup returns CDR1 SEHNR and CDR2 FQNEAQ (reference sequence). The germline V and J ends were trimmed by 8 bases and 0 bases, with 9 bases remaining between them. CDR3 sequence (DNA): TGTGCCAGCGCGGGAATCAGCACAGATACGCAGTATTTT. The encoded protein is CASAGISTDTQYF. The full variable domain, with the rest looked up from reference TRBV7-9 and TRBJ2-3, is DTGVSQNPRHKITKRGQNVTFRCDPISEHNRLYWYRQTLGQGPEFLTYFQNEAQLEKSRLLSDRFSAERPKGSFSTLEIQRTEQGDSAMYLCASAGISTDTQYFGPGTRLTVL.

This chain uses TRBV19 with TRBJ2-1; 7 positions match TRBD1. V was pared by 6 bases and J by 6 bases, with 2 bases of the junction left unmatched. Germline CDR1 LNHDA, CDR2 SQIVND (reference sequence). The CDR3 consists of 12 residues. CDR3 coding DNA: TGTGCCAGTAGCGAGGGGGCCAATGAGCAGTTCTTC. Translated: CASSEGANEQFF.

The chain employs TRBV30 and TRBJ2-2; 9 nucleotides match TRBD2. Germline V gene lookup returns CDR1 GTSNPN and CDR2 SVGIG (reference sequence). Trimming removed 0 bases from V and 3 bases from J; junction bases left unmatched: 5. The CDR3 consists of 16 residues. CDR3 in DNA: TGTGCCTGGAGTGTCGGGACTAGCCTTTACACCGGGGAGCTGTTTTTT. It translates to CAWSVGTSLYTGELFF.

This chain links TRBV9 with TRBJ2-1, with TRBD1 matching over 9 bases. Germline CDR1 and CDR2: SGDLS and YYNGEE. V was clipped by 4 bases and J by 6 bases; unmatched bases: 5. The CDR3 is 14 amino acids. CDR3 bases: TGTGCCAGCAGCTCCCAGACAGGGGGCAATGAGCAGTTCTTC. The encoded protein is CASSSQTGGNEQFF.

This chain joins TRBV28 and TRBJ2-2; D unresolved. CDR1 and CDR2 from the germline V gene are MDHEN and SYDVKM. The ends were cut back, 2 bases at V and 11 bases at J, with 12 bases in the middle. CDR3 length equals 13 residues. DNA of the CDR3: TGTGCCAGCAGTTTAGGGCTGGCTGGAGAGCTGTTTTTT. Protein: CASSLGLAGELFF.

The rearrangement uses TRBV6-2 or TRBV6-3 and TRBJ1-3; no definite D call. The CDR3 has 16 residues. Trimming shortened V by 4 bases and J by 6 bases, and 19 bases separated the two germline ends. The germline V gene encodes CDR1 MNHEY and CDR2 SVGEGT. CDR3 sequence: CASSWSSVRGENTIYF. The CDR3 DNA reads TGTGCCAGCAGTTGGTCCTCTGTTCGCGGGGAAAACACCATATATTTT.

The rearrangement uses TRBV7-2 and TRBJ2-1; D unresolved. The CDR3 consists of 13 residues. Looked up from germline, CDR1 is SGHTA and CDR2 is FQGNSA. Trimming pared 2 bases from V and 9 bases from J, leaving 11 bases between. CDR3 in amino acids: CASSLPTPREQFF. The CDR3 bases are TGTGCCAGCAGCTTACCCACTCCTCGTGAGCAGTTCTTC.

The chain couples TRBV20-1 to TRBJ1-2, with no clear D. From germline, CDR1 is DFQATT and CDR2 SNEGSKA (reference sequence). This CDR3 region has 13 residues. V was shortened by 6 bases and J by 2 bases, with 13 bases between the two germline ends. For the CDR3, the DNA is TGCAGTGCCTTCAGTTGGTGGAACTATGGCTACACCTTC. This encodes CSAFSWWNYGYTF.

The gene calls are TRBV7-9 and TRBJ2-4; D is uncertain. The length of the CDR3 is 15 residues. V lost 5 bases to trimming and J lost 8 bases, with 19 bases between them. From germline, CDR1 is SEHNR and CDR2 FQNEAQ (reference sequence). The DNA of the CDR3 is TGTGCCAGCAGCCCCCCAAATGAAAAGCTACACATTCAGTACTTC. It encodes CASSPPNEKLHIQYF.

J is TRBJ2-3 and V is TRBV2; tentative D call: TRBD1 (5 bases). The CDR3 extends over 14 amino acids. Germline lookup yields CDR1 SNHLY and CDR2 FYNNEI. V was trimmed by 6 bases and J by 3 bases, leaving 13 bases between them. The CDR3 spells CASRATAGTDTQYF. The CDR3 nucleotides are TGTGCCAGCAGAGCGACCGCAGGGACAGATACGCAGTATTTT.

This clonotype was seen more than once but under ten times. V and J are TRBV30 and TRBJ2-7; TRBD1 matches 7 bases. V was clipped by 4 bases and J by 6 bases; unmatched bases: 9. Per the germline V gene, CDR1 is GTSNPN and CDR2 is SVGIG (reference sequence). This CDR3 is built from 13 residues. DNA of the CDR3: TGTGCCTGGACCATACAGGGGAATGGCGAGCAGTACTTC. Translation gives CAWTIQGNGEQYF.

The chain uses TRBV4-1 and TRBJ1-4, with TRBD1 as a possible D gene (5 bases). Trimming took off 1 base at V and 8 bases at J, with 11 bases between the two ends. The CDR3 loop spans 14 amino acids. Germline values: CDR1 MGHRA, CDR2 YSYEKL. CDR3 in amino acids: CASSQAVRAEKLFF. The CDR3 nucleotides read TGCGCCAGCAGCCAAGCCGTCAGGGCGGAAAAACTGTTTTTT.

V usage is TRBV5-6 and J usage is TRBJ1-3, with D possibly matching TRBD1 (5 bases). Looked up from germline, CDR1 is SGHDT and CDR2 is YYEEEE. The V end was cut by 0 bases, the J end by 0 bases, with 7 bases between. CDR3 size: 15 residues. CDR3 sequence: CASSLVDSSGNTIYF. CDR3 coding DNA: TGTGCCAGCAGCTTGGTAGACAGCTCTGGAAACACCATATATTTT.

The CDR3 sequence: CASSIVGLDLTDTQYF. As DNA, the CDR3 is TGTGCCAGTAGTATCGTTGGATTGGATCTCACAGATACGCAGTATTTT. The chain links TRBV19 to TRBJ2-3; D is unclear. CDR1 is LNHDA and CDR2 is SQIVND in the germline V gene (reference sequence). V lost 3 bases and J 2 bases, leaving 15 bases between the germline ends. CDR3 size: 16 residues.

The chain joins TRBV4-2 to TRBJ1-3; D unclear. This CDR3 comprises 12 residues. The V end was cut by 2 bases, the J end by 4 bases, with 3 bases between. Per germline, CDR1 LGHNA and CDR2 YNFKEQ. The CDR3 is CASSQPGNTIYF. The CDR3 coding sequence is TGTGCCAGCAGCCAACCCGGAAACACCATATATTTT.

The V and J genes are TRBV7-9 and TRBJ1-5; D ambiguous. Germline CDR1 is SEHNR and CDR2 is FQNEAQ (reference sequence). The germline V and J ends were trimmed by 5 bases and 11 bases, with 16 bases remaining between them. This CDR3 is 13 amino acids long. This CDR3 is CASSPGGQAAQHF. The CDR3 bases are TGTGCCAGCAGCCCCGGTGGCCAGGCGGCCCAGCATTTT.

The CDR3 DNA reads TGCAGCGCTCGGGACATGAGTGGCTACACCTTC. This translates into CSARDMSGYTF. This sequence joins TRBV29-1 and TRBJ1-2, with D possibly TRBD1 on 6 matching bases. The CDR3 extends over 11 amino acids. Trimming stripped 7 bases from V and 7 bases from J, with 13 bases between. Germline V gene lookup returns CDR1 SQVTM and CDR2 ANQGSEA.

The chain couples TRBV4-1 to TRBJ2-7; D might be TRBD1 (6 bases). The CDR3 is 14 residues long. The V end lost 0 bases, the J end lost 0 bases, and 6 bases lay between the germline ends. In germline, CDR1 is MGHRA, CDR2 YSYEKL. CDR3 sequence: CASSQEQGSYEQYF. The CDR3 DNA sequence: TGCGCCAGCAGCCAAGAACAGGGCTCCTACGAGCAGTACTTC.

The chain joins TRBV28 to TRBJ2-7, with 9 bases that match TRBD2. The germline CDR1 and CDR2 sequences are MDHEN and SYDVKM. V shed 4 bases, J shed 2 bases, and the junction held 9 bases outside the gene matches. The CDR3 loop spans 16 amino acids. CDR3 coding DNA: TGTGCCAGCAGTTCGCCGTCCCTAGCGGGGACCTACGAGCAGTACTTC. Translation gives CASSSPSLAGTYEQYF.

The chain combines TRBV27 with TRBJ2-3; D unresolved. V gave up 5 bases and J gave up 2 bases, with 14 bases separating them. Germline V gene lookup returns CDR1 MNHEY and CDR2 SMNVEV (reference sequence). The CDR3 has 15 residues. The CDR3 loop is CASSNEERYTDTQYF. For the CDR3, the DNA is TGTGCCAGCAGTAATGAGGAGAGATACACAGATACGCAGTATTTT.

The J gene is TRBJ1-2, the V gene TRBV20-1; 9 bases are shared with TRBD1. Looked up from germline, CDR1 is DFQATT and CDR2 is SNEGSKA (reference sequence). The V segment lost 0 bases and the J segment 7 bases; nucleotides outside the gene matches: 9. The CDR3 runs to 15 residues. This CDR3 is CSARDFTGQGFGYTF. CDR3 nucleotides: TGCAGTGCTAGAGATTTCACGGGACAGGGCTTTGGCTACACCTTC.